This T cell receptor beta chain is from a study of Tregs in tolerant kidney transplant recipients (dated 2019 in TCRdb). In terms of the full investigation: Related donors were used in the transplants with nonmyeloablative bone marrow transplantation, and mixed chimerism was transient in the human trials. TCRbeta sequencing was used in the study to identify donor-specific regulatory T cells before combined kidney and bone marrow transplantation, and the identified cells were then tracked after transplant.

To note about this clone: This clone's antigen is unknown. The CDR3 end lies 3 residues beyond the end of the read and is filled in from the germline J gene.

According to the study, the label for this sample's time point signals: blood sample drawn before combined kidney and bone marrow transplant. Thawed PBMCs were FACS-sorted into unstimulated Tregs (CD4+CD25+CD127-), CD4+ non-Tregs (CD4+CD25-), CD4 cells and CD8 cells. The patients were 4 recipients of combined kidney and bone marrow transplants from the ITN036ST trial, and samples were available only for these trial subjects. Healthy control blood was processed to PBMCs by Ficoll density gradient and cryopreserved, and patient PBMCs were collected before and after transplant. CDR1 and CDR2 are read off the germline V gene as SNHLY and FYNNEI. V lost 3 bases and J lost 3 bases; the stretch between them is 11 bases long. From the cysteine through the phenylalanine, the CDR3 covers 15 amino acids. Shown are 36 bases from within the CDR3, in frame from base 1. Genomic DNA was extracted from sorted cells with the QIAGEN DNeasy Blood and Tissue Kit for TCRbeta CDR3 sequencing. Through immunoSEQ, high-throughput TCRbeta CDR3 sequencing was done commercially, including PCR amplification with internal controls and bias correction. Concerning the study's data processing: A unique productive TCRbeta sequence was defined by the CDR3 nucleotide sequence when primers matched, and otherwise by the CDR3 amino acid sequence together with the Vbeta and Jbeta genes. As a correction for sorting error, sequences shared between sorted populations at a frequency ratio of 2:1 or less were discarded, and the remaining shared sequences were assigned to the higher population. A sequence was defined as donor-reactive if the sequence was expanded at least 5-fold in CFSE-low cells compared with unstimulated cells and had a frequency of at least 0.01% in CFSE-low cells. Jensen-Shannon divergence calculated on the top 100 TCRbeta sequences ranked by frequency was used to measure repertoire divergence. When a sample had multiple sequencing runs, each run was corrected for sorting error separately and the runs were then pooled. What TCRdb holds here is the immuneACCESS table cut down to in-frame rearrangements. Part of the clones is not present; checked against another copy, under half of the missing clones reflect an unresolved V gene, and the others are unexplained. D and trimming come from the DNA, and the V and J calls and clone size come from that table. The table for this sample lists tens of thousands of clones. The ten largest clones capture roughly 0.8% of the sample.

General study outcomes and caveats: Biological reproducibility was not directly assessed, although technical replication error appeared to be minimal. PCR primers changed over time for some patients, so nucleotide-level comparison across those patients' samples was not possible. The study was limited by small patient numbers, and the findings need validation in larger populations and under other immunosuppression protocols. Donor-specific Treg expansion exceeded global Treg expansion in tolerant patients, suggesting antigen-driven rather than nonspecific expansion. Expanding Tregs with activated donor B cells appeared to identify the most biologically relevant and donor-specific TCRbeta repertoire.

The TCR originated in a human donor who received a combined kidney and bone marrow transplant. The chain is encoded by TRBV2 joined to TRBJ2-2; the D gene is perhaps TRBD2, from 6 matching bases. Sequencing used CD4+ T cells from blood, obtained before the transplant. The CDR3 DNA, read in part, is TGTGCCAGCAGTGATGGTGGGGGGTACACCGGGGAG. This yields the protein CASSDGGGYTGE. The entire CDR3 protein reads CASSDGGGYTGELFF.